One and the same sample provided the 21 T cell receptor beta chains below, sequenced in a study of cytomegalovirus exposure and HLA in healthy donors. A multiplex PCR was run with 60 Vbeta primers and 13 Jbeta primers. Only in-frame clones appear in the TCRdb table, and some are missing; sequencing was by immunoSEQ multiplex PCR. Of about 100,000 clones listed, approximately 78% are singletons. The specimen was PBMCs. These receptors all come from an older woman in good health and CMV-seronegative.

Concerning this clone itself: The junction shows a germline mismatch at one end, possibly a read error. The identical CDR3 is also encoded by other nucleotide sequences in the sample. This chain links TRBV5-6 with TRBJ2-7; 7 bases line up with TRBD1. CDR1 and CDR2 from the germline V gene are SGHDT and YYEEEE. The CDR3 totals 13 residues. CDR3 amino acids: CASSFGTALEQYF. The CDR3 nucleotides read TGCGCCAGCAGCTTCGGGACAGCCTTGGAGCAGTACTTC.

CDR3 nucleotides: TGTGCCAGCAGCTCTACTGGACAGAACACTGAAGCTTTCTTT. Its translation is CASSSTGQNTEAFF. This sequence joins TRBV2 and TRBJ1-1; weak D call: TRBD1 (5 bases). This CDR3 spans 14 amino acids. Germline loops: CDR1 SNHLY, CDR2 FYNNEI. V lost 6 bases and J 1 base, leaving 12 bases between the germline ends.

This clone has a single count. The rearrangement uses TRBV11-2 and TRBJ2-5, with TRBD1 matching over 8 bases. The assigned J gene may be wrong: the sequence end matches TRBJ2-7 better. Germline-derived CDR1 and CDR2 are SGHAT and FQNNGV. This CDR3 is built from 14 residues. In nucleotides, the CDR3 is TGTGCCAGCAGCGTAATGGGACAGGCCTACGAGCAGTACTTC. Translating gives CASSVMGQAYEQYF.

The V gene is TRBV7-6, the J gene TRBJ2-5; D unresolved. The germline gives CDR1 SGHVS, CDR2 FNYEAQ. The CDR3 contains 16 residues. V was trimmed by 5 bases and J by 2 bases, leaving 18 bases between them. The CDR3 is CASSPRPSRSQETQYF. As DNA, the CDR3 is TGTGCCAGCAGCCCCAGGCCTTCAAGATCTCAAGAGACCCAGTACTTC.

J is TRBJ2-7 and V is TRBV15; 9 nucleotides line up with TRBD1. Per the germline V gene, CDR1 is LNHNV and CDR2 is YYDKDF (reference sequence). This CDR3 spans 16 amino acids. With V trimmed by 2 bases and J by 7 bases, 12 bases remained unmatched. CDR3 DNA: TGTGCCACCAGCAGACCAGATGCGGGACAGGGTGGGGAGCAGTACTTC. It translates to CATSRPDAGQGGEQYF.

The V call is TRBV2, the J call TRBJ2-7; D perhaps matches TRBD1 (6 bases). Germline V lookup: CDR1 SNHLY, CDR2 FYNNEI. V lost 6 bases and J lost 2, with 14 bases in between. The CDR3 extends over 14 amino acids. CDR3 amino acids: CASRNSRQAYEQYF. The CDR3 DNA is TGTGCCAGCAGAAACTCCCGACAGGCCTACGAGCAGTACTTC.

The J gene is TRBJ1-5, the V gene TRBV19, with no clear D. Trimming stripped 3 bases from V and 5 bases from J, with 11 bases between. Per the germline V gene, CDR1 is LNHDA and CDR2 is SQIVND (reference sequence). The CDR3 runs to 14 residues. In DNA, the CDR3 is TGTGCCAGTAGTATTAGAGGCAGCTATCAGCCCCAGCATTTT. This gives the protein CASSIRGSYQPQHF.

The chain recombines TRBV5-1 with TRBJ2-1; 10 nucleotides match TRBD2. The CDR3 sequence is 16 residues long. V shed 3 bases and J 4 bases; nucleotides not matched to a gene: 7. The germline V gene encodes CDR1 SGHRS and CDR2 YFSETQ. The CDR3 reads CASSSSLAGNYNEQFF. The DNA of the CDR3 is TGCGCCAGCAGCTCATCACTAGCGGGAAATTACAATGAGCAGTTCTTC.

This clone has just a few counts. V gene TRBV4-3 combines with J gene TRBJ1-4; unclear D gene. V shed 6 bases and J shed 2 bases, with 10 bases lying between them. The CDR3 length is 14 residues. CDR1 and CDR2 from the germline V gene are LGHNA and YSLEER. The CDR3 coding sequence is TGCGCCAGCAGTCTCGGGTCTACTAATGAAAAACTGTTTTTT. Translating it yields CASSLGSTNEKLFF.

This CDR3 reads CASMPGSSYNEQFF. Here the CDR3 DNA reads TGTGCCAGCATGCCCGGGAGCTCCTACAATGAGCAGTTCTTC. The V and J genes are TRBV6-5 and TRBJ2-1, with D maybe TRBD2 (6 bases). CDR1 and CDR2 from the germline V gene are MNHEY and SVGAGI. This CDR3 has 14 residues. V was trimmed by 7 bases and J by 0 bases, leaving 10 bases between them.

The genes are TRBV5-1 and TRBJ2-1; 8 bases are a match to TRBD2. The CDR3 covers 15 residues. CDR1 and CDR2 from the germline V gene are SGHRS and YFSETQ. With V trimmed by 0 bases and J by 6 bases, 5 bases remained unmatched. The CDR3 loop is CASSLGLAGFNEQFF. CDR3 DNA: TGCGCCAGCAGCTTGGGGCTAGCGGGTTTCAATGAGCAGTTCTTC. Variable domain in full (rest from reference TRBV5-1 and TRBJ2-1): KAGVTQTPRYLIKTRGQQVTLSCSPISGHRSVSWYQQTPGQGLQFLFEYFSETQRNKGNFPGRFSGRQFSNSRSEMNVSTLELGDSALYLCASSLGLAGFNEQFFGPGTRLTVL.

The V gene is TRBV28, the J gene TRBJ1-1, with D uncertain. Deletions cut 2 bases from V and 6 bases from J, with 13 bases between. CDR1 and CDR2 from the germline V gene are MDHEN and SYDVKM. The CDR3 sequence is 14 residues long. CDR3 region: CASSLGPRKAEAFF. CDR3 coding DNA: TGTGCCAGCAGTTTAGGGCCCAGGAAGGCTGAAGCTTTCTTT.

This chain links TRBV2 with TRBJ1-5; D unresolved. The germline V and J ends were trimmed by 2 bases and 3 bases, with 11 bases remaining between them. The CDR3 covers 15 residues. Germline CDR1 is SNHLY and CDR2 is FYNNEI. Here the CDR3 reads CASSESPQTNQPQHF. Here the CDR3 DNA reads TGTGCCAGCAGTGAAAGCCCACAGACCAATCAGCCCCAGCATTTT.

The genes are TRBV19 and TRBJ1-6; TRBD1 aligns across 9 bases. This CDR3 region has 16 residues. Germline CDR1 LNHDA, CDR2 SQIVND (reference sequence). V lost 6 bases, J lost 4 bases, and 7 bases stayed unmatched. This CDR3 reads CASSVSGTGYNSPLHF. Here the CDR3 DNA reads TGTGCCAGTAGCGTCTCCGGGACAGGGTATAATTCACCCCTCCACTTT.

This chain uses TRBV28 with TRBJ1-5; unclear D gene. The CDR3 has 12 residues. V lost 6 bases, J lost 5 bases, and 8 bases lay in between. Per germline, CDR1 MDHEN and CDR2 SYDVKM. DNA for the CDR3: TGTGCCAGCAGGTCCCTAGATCAGCCCCAGCATTTT. Its translation is CASRSLDQPQHF.

The chain joins TRBV10-3 to TRBJ2-5; 8 bases map to TRBD2. With V trimmed by 6 bases and J by 5 bases, 11 bases remained unmatched. This CDR3 has 15 residues. From germline, CDR1 is ENHRY and CDR2 SYGVKD. The CDR3 loop is CAISATGGARETQYF. The CDR3 DNA reads as TGTGCCATCAGCGCGACCGGGGGGGCTAGGGAGACCCAGTACTTC.

This clone was seen a few times. The V call is TRBV19, the J call TRBJ1-1, with 7 bases matching TRBD1. Germline trimming cut 6 bases from V and 1 base from J; bases unmatched to any gene: 5. Germline CDR1 and CDR2: LNHDA and SQIVND (reference sequence). This CDR3 is 14 amino acids long. DNA for the CDR3: TGTGCCAGTAGATGGGACAGACAGAACACTGAAGCTTTCTTT. Amino acid sequence: CASRWDRQNTEAFF.

The rearrangement links TRBV7-9 to TRBJ2-1; 10 bases align to TRBD1. With V trimmed by 4 bases and J by 3 bases, 3 bases remained unmatched. The CDR3 is 15 amino acids. Germline V CDR1 and CDR2: SEHNR, FQNEAQ (reference sequence). The CDR3 is CASSSGQGGYNEQFF. CDR3 DNA: TGTGCCAGCAGCTCAGGACAGGGGGGCTACAATGAGCAGTTCTTC.

This clone was observed once. V and J are TRBV7-9 and TRBJ2-7; perhaps TRBD1 as D (6 bases). Germline values: CDR1 SEHNR, CDR2 FQNEAQ (reference sequence). V was clipped by 5 bases and J by 2 bases, with 19 bases between them. CDR3 size: 16 residues. This CDR3 is CASSPPGTYRTYEQYF. As DNA, the CDR3 is TGTGCCAGCAGCCCCCCAGGGACATATAGAACCTACGAGCAGTACTTC.

The chain recombines TRBV4-1 with TRBJ2-6; D is uncertain. Germline V gene data show CDR1 as MGHRA and CDR2 as YSYEKL. Trimming took off 5 bases at V and 4 bases at J, with 12 bases between the two ends. The CDR3 loop spans 15 amino acids. The CDR3 DNA is TGCGCCAGCAGCTACACGTATTCCGGGGCCAACGTCCTGACTTTC. Protein sequence: CASSYTYSGANVLTF.

This chain's CDR3 is CASSYSRGYGYTF. CDR3 coding DNA: TGTGCCAGCAGTTACTCCCGGGGCTATGGCTACACCTTC. The chain carries TRBV6-5 and TRBJ1-2; D is undetermined. V was shortened by 0 bases and J by 4 bases, with 6 bases between the two germline ends. Germline CDR1 is MNHEY and CDR2 is SVGAGI. This CDR3 has 13 amino acids.